The entry below gives a single T cell receptor (beta chain) sequence along with its context. No antigen is known for it. V lost 4 bases and J lost 1; bases outside the gene matches: 3. CDR1 SGHKS and CDR2 YYEKEE come from the germline V gene (reference sequence). This CDR3 has 14 residues. These data originate in a study of cytomegalovirus exposure and HLA in healthy donors. Study-wide points: Earlier results showed most TCR beta V segments being productive about 90% or about 30% of the time. Accurate prediction of most subjects' HLA-A and HLA-B alleles from TCR beta sequences was reported.

PCR used 60 Vbeta primers and 13 Jbeta primers. Generated by immunoSEQ multiplex PCR, the TCRdb table keeps only in-frame clones and is missing some. Of around 150,000 clones in the sample, more than 70% are singletons; the top ten hold 2% to 3%. The gene calls are TRBV5-5 and TRBJ1-1; 8 bases match TRBD1. Sequencing was carried out using PBMCs. The clonotype was recovered from a man aged 45-65 years in good health and CMV-seronegative. The CDR3: CASSGTGRNTEAFF. DNA of the CDR3: TGTGCCAGCAGCGGGACAGGTAGGAACACTGAAGCTTTCTTT.